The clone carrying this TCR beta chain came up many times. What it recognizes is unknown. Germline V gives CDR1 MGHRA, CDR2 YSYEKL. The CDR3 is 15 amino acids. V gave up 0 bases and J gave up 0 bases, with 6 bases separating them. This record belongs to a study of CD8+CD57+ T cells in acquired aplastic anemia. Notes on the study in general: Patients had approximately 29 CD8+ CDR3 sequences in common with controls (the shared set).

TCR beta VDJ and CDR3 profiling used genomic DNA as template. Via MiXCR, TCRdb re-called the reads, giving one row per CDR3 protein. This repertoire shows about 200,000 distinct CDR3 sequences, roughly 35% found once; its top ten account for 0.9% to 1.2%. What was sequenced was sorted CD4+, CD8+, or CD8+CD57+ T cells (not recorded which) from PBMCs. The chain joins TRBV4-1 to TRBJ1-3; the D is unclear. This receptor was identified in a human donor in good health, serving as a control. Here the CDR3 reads CASSQDQLSGNTIYF. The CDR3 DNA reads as TGCGCCAGCAGCCAAGATCAACTCTCTGGAAACACCATATATTTT.